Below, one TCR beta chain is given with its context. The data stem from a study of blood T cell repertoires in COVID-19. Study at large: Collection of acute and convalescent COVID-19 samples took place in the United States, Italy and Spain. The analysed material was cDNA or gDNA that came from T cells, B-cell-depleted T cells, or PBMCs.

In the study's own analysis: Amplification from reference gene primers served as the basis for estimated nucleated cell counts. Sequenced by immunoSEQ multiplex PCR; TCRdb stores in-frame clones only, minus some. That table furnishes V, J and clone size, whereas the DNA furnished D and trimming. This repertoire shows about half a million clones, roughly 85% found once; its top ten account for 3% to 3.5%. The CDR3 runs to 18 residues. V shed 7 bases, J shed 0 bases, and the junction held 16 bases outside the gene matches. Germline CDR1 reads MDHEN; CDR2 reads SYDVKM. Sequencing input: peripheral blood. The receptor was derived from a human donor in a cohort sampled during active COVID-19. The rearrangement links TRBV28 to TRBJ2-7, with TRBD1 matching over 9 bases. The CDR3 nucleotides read TGTGCCAGCAAGATTACAGGGGGCGGCCACCTAAGCTCCTACGAGCAGTACTTC. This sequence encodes CASKITGGGHLSSYEQYF.